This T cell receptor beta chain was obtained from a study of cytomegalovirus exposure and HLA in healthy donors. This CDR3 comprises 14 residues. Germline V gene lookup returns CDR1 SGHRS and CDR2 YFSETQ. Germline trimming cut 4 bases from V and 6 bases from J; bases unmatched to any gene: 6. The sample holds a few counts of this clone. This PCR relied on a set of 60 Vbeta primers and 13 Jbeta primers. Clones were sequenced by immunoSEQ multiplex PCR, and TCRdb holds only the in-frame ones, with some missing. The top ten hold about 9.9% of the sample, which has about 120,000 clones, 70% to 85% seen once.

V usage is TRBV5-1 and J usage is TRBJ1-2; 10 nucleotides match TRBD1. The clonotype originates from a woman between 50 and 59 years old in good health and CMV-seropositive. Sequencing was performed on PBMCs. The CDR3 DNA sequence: TGCGCCAGCAGCCGCGGGACAGGGGAAGATGGCTACACCTTC. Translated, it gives CASSRGTGEDGYTF.